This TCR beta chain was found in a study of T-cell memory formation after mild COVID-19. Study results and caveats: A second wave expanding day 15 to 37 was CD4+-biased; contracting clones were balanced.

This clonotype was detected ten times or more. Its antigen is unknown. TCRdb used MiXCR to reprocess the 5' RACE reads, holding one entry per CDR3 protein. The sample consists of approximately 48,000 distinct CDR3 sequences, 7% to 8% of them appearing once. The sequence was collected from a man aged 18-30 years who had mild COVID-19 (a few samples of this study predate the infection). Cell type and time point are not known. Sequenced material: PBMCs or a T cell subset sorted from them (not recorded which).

The CDR3 DNA reads as TGTGCCAGCAGCTTAGTTGGGACAGGGTCCTATGATACGCAGTATTTT. This encodes CASSLVGTGSYDTQYF. The chain couples TRBV7-2 to TRBJ2-3, with 9 bases fitting TRBD1. The V gene's germline CDR1 is SGHTA and CDR2 FQGNSA. The CDR3 is made up of 16 amino acids. Trimming removed 1 base from V and 6 bases from J; junction bases left unmatched: 8.